A single sample is the source of the 9 T cell receptor delta chains below, sequenced in a study of gamma-delta chains in newborns, infants, children. TCRdb re-processed the reads using CATT. The repertoire holds about 2,600 delta-chain clones, around 1% seen once, with approximately 24% in the top ten. Specimen: blood. The receptors derive from a child who was a newborn, infant or young child, either healthy, febrile or measles-vaccinated (not recorded which).

A note on this clone: This DNA translates differently at residue 4 from the TCRdb protein, which is that of a much larger clone; a read error is likely, and the protein shown is the DNA's own translation. V gene TRDV2 combines with J gene TRDJ3; D is possibly TRDD3 (5 bases). The CDR3 length is 19 residues. V lost 5 bases and J 0 bases, leaving 19 bases between the germline ends. Germline V gene data show CDR1 as GEAIGNYY and CDR2 as EKD. The CDR3 loop reads CACGTGPGVHSWDTRQMFF. For the CDR3, the DNA is TGTGCCTGTGGCACGGGACCGGGGGTCCACTCCTGGGACACCCGACAGATGTTTTTC.

On this clone: This DNA translates differently at residue 7 from the TCRdb protein, which is that of a much larger clone; a read error is likely, and the protein shown is the DNA's own translation. This rearrangement joins TRDV2 to TRDJ3; a weak D match, TRDD3 (5 bases). The ends were cut back, 1 base at V and 0 bases at J, with 12 bases in the middle. CDR3 length equals 18 residues. In germline, CDR1 is GEAIGNYY, CDR2 EKD. The CDR3 nucleotides read TGTGCCTGTGACACTGGGGAATATGGCTCCTGGGACACCCGACAGATGTTTTTC. Translating gives CACDTGEYGSWDTRQMFF.

This clone showed up many times. It differs at one base from a far larger clone, so likely a read error. The sample holds other DNA sequences that translate to the same CDR3. The genes are TRDV2 and TRDJ1, with D possibly TRDD3 on 6 matching bases. The CDR3 sequence is 15 residues long. Germline loops: CDR1 GEAIGNYY, CDR2 EKD. CDR3 amino acids: CACDTVGAYTDNLIF. CDR3 in DNA: TGTGCCTGTGACACCGTGGGGGCTTACACCGATAACCTCATCTTT.

This clone showed up many times. It is likely a read error: a sequence one base away is far more abundant. Other nucleotide sequences in the sample specify the same CDR3. The chain has TRDV2 and TRDJ3, with D unresolved. Looked up from germline, CDR1 is GEAIGNYY and CDR2 is EKD. The CDR3 spans 16 residues. The DNA of the CDR3 is TGTGCCTGCGACACCATGGGATCCTGGGACACCCGACAGATGTTTTTC. It specifies CACDTMGSWDTRQMFF.

This clone was counted a few times. A read error likely explains this, since a far larger clone differs by one base. This chain joins TRDV2 and TRDJ3; 7 bases agree with TRDD3. The CDR3 contains 20 residues. The germline V gene has CDR1 GEAIGNYY and CDR2 EKD. CDR3 in amino acids: CACDTVEGYLSSRDTRQMFF. CDR3 coding DNA: TGTGCCTGTGACACCGTTGAGGGATACTTAAGCTCCCGGGACACCCGACAGATGTTTTTC.

In this sample, this clone turned up a few times. This DNA's translation differs at residue 7 from TCRdb's protein, which comes from a much larger clone; a read error is likely, and the protein shown is translated from the DNA. The chain recombines TRDV2 with TRDJ2, with a possible D match to TRDD3 (5 bases). The CDR3 is 13 residues long. CDR1 is GEAIGNYY and CDR2 is EKD in the germline V gene. The CDR3 region has the DNA TGTGCTTGTGACACCTGGGAGACAGCACAACTCTTCTTT. It specifies CACDTWETAQLFF.

A remark on this clone: A read error is the likely source, as a far larger clone sits one nucleotide away. The same CDR3 can be traced to other DNA sequences in this sample. This chain uses TRDV2 with TRDJ1; either TRDD2 or TRDD3 may fit D (5 bases each). The CDR3 spans 15 residues. CDR1 and CDR2 (germline): GEAIGNYY, EKD. Written as DNA, the CDR3 is TGTGCCTGTGACACCGTTGGGGCCTACACCGACAAACTCATCTTT. Its translation: CACDTVGAYTDKLIF.

This clone has at least ten counts. This likely reflects a read error, since a far larger clone is one base away. This CDR3 is also generated by other DNA sequences in the sample. The DNA of the CDR3 is TGTGCCTGTGACTTGCCTACTGGGATCTCCTGGGACACCCGGCAGATGTTTTTC. Its protein product is CACDLPTGISWDTRQMFF. V is TRDV2 and J is TRDJ3; tentative D call: TRDD3 (6 bases). This CDR3 region has 18 residues. Germline CDR1 and CDR2: GEAIGNYY and EKD.

In its sample, this clone was seen a few times. A read error likely explains why the TCRdb protein, taken from a much larger clone, differs from this DNA's translation at residue 3; the protein shown is translated from the DNA. The rearrangement links TRDV2 to TRDJ3; 8 bases are a match to TRDD3. CDR3 length: 18 residues. From germline, CDR1 is GEAIGNYY and CDR2 EKD. The CDR3 DNA reads as TGTGCCCGTGACATACTGGGGGGTCGCTCCTGGGACACCCGACAGATGTTTTTC. Translating it yields CARDILGGRSWDTRQMFF.